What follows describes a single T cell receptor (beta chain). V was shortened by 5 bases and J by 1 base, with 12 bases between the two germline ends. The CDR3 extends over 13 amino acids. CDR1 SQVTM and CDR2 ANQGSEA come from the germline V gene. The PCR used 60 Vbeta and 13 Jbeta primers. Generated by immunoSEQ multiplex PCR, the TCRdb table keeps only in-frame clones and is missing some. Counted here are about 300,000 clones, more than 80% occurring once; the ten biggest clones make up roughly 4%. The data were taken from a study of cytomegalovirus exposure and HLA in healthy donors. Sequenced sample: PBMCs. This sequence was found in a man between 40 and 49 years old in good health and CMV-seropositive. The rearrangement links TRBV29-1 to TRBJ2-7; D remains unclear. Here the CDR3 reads CSVSSSISYEQYF. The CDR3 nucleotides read TGCAGCGTTAGCTCCTCCATATCCTACGAGCAGTACTTC.